This T cell receptor (beta chain) was profiled in a study of cytomegalovirus exposure and HLA in healthy donors. Study-level findings and limits: First-cohort TCR clusters were later found to tend to co-occur in the 120 validation repertoires. The study flagged approximately 180 TCR beta chains as cytomegalovirus-associated.

Some clones are missing from TCRdb's copy, which holds only in-frame ones; the method was immunoSEQ multiplex PCR. The sample contains around 60,000 clones, almost 97% of which appear only once. Note on this clone: The antigen is undetermined.

The clonotype was recovered from a woman aged 18-29 years in good health and CMV-seronegative. The sequenced sample was PBMCs.

The CDR3 DNA follows: TGTGCCACAAAATACGGACAGGGAGCGAACACTGAAGCTTTCTTT. It translates to CATKYGQGANTEAFF. The chain has TRBV2 and TRBJ1-1, with 8 bases that match TRBD1. The V and J ends lost 10 bases and 1 base, in that order; junction bases with no gene match: 11. The CDR3 runs to 15 residues. Germline V gene lookup returns CDR1 SNHLY and CDR2 FYNNEI.